A selection of T cell receptor beta chains follows, all from one sample in a study of blood T cell repertoires in COVID-19. The repertoire was sequenced with immunoSEQ multiplex PCR; TCRdb's copy has only in-frame clones and lacks some. The sample yields tens of thousands of clones, 70% to 80% seen once. Sequencing was done on a sample of peripheral blood. The receptors come from a woman aged 70 to 79 with acute or convalescent COVID-19. Each CDR3 is given with its conserved first and last residue. Each record gives: J gene, V gene, D gene, clone size, CDR3 DNA, CDR3 protein. A D gene is named only where the DNA matches it firmly. Clone sizes are given selectively: once, few, many, or a class where the clone is expanded.

TRBJ2-5,TRBV27,.,.,TGTGCCAGCAGTTTACGGGGTCTAGGTGGGGAGACCCAGTACTTC,CASSLRGLGGETQYF
TRBJ1-1,TRBV2,TRBD1,few,TGTGCCAGCAGCCGCAGGGGGGCTACTATGAACACTGAAGCTTTCTTT,CASSRRGATMNTEAFF
TRBJ1-1,TRBV28,.,.,TGTGCCAGCACGGTAGCAGGGAAAAACACTGAAGCTTTCTTT,CASTVAGKNTEAFF
TRBJ1-2,TRBV28,TRBD1,.,TGTGCCAGCAGTTCTACAGGGGCTTCGAACTATGGCTACACCTTC,CASSSTGASNYGYTF
TRBJ2-7,TRBV5-1,TRBD2,.,TGCGCCAGCAGCCGCGGGAGCTCGGGGGGCTACGAGCAGTACTTC,CASSRGSSGGYEQYF
TRBJ2-3,TRBV7-2,.,.,TGTGCCAGCAGCTTAGACGGAACAGGCACAGATACGCAGTATTTT,CASSLDGTGTDTQYF
TRBJ2-1,TRBV4-1,.,.,TGCGCCAGCAGCCAAGATCAGGGATACAATGAGCAGTTCTTC,CASSQDQGYNEQFF
TRBJ1-5,TRBV24-1,.,.,TGTGCCACCAGCCAGGGTTACAATCAGCCCCAGCATTTT,CATSQGYNQPQHF
TRBJ2-1,TRBV19,.,.,TGTGCCAGTAGTTCTTACTCCAATGAGCAGTTCTTC,CASSSYSNEQFF
TRBJ2-1,TRBV15,TRBD2,.,TGTGCCACCAGCAGAGATGGGACTAGCGGTGGGAATGAGCAGTTCTTC,CATSRDGTSGGNEQFF
TRBJ2-2,TRBV6-4,.,.,TGTGCCAGCAGTGAGTCAGGGACCGGGGAGCTGTTTTTT,CASSESGTGELFF
TRBJ1-6,TRBV6-6,TRBD1,.,TGTGCCAGCCTAGGGGGCGGTAATTCACCCCTCCACTTT,CASLGGGNSPLHF
TRBJ2-1,TRBV28,TRBD2,.,TGTGCCAGCAGTTTATGGCGGGAGGGAACCTACAATGAGCAGTTCTTC,CASSLWREGTYNEQFF
TRBJ2-7,TRBV29-1,.,.,TGCAGCGTTGAACATGGGGGCGGAGAGCAGTACTTC,CSVEHGGGEQYF
TRBJ1-2,TRBV6-5,.,.,TGTGCCAGCAGTCGCAGGGGAAGGAGCTACACCTTC,CASSRRGRSYTF
TRBJ2-1,TRBV7-9,TRBD2,.,TGTGCCAGCACCTCCCCTAGCGGGACCTACAATGAGCAGTTCTTC,CASTSPSGTYNEQFF
TRBJ1-1,TRBV19,.,.,TGTGCCAGTAGTAATTCAAGGGATGGGAGCACTGAAGCTTTCTTT,CASSNSRDGSTEAFF
TRBJ2-1,TRBV9,TRBD2,.,TGTGCCAGCAGCGTAGGGTCGGGGCGGGAGTCTATGCAGTTCTTC,CASSVGSGRESMQFF
TRBJ2-7,TRBV10-3,.,.,TGTGCCATCAGTAAGGACACCCTTGAGCAGTACTTC,CAISKDTLEQYF
TRBJ1-5,TRBV5-6,TRBD1,.,TGTGCCAGCAGCTCCAGGACAGGGGTTCAGCCCCAGCATTTT,CASSSRTGVQPQHF
TRBJ1-2,TRBV30,TRBD1,.,TGTGCCTGGAGTGTACAACCCGGGACAGGGGGCGAGAAGAACTATGGCTACACCTTC,CAWSVQPGTGGEKNYGYTF
TRBJ2-7,TRBV7-2,TRBD1,.,TGTGCCAGCAGCTTTACAGGGGGTGTTGAGCAGTACTTC,CASSFTGGVEQYF
TRBJ2-1,TRBV18,.,.,TGTGCCAGCTCGTCGGAGGGGCTTCTTCCCTACAATGAGCAGTTCTTC,CASSSEGLLPYNEQFF
TRBJ1-6,TRBV11-1,.,.,TGTGCCAGCAGCCAAAGGGCAGGGGACAATTCACCCCTCCACTTT,CASSQRAGDNSPLHF
TRBJ2-7,TRBV19,TRBD1,.,TGTGCCAGTGGGACAGGCTCCTACGAGCAGTACTTC,CASGTGSYEQYF
TRBJ2-1,TRBV27,.,few,TGTGCCAGCAGTTTATCAACAAACCTCGAGAGGAATGAGCAGTTCTTC,CASSLSTNLERNEQFF
TRBJ2-2,TRBV28,.,.,TGTGCCAGCAGAGGGGGACCCGGGGAGCTGTTTTTT,CASRGGPGELFF
TRBJ1-5,TRBV24-1,.,.,TGTGCCACCAGTGACGGCAATCAGCCCCAGCATTTT,CATSDGNQPQHF
TRBJ1-6,TRBV30,TRBD1,.,TGTGCCTGGAGTAGGGACAGAGAAGGGAATTCACCCCTCCACTTT,CAWSRDREGNSPLHF
TRBJ1-2,TRBV5-4,TRBD1,.,TGTGCCAGCACCCAACTTAGGACAGGGGGTTGGGGCTACACCTTC,CASTQLRTGGWGYTF
TRBJ2-7,TRBV27,.,.,TGTGCCAGCAGTTTTGGTAGAGGAACCGAGCAGTACTTC,CASSFGRGTEQYF
TRBJ1-1,TRBV30,.,.,TGTGCCTGGAACCCGGGACACGGAAACACTGAAGCTTTCTTT,CAWNPGHGNTEAFF
TRBJ2-7,TRBV4-2,TRBD2,.,TGTGCCAGCAGCCGGGGACTAGTGGGAAACGAGCAGTACTTC,CASSRGLVGNEQYF
TRBJ1-2,TRBV9,.,.,TGTGCCAGCAGCGTTGCGGACTATGGCTACACCTTC,CASSVADYGYTF
TRBJ2-7,TRBV27,.,.,TGTGCCAGCAGTTTATTCGGGGGCGAGCAGTACTTC,CASSLFGGEQYF
TRBJ2-7,TRBV19,TRBD1,.,TGTGCCAGTAGCCCGGGACAGGGGGCTGGAGGGCAGTACTTC,CASSPGQGAGGQYF
TRBJ1-2,TRBV7-2,.,.,TGTGCCAGCACCGCGTCCCGGTCCAGGGGCTACACCTTC,CASTASRSRGYTF
TRBJ2-7,TRBV29-1,.,once,TGCAGCGTTGGTGGTGCAGGGCCCTACGAGCAGTACTTC,CSVGGAGPYEQYF
TRBJ2-7,TRBV4-2,.,.,TGTGCCAGCAGCCAAGCTATTGGGGAGTCCTACGAGCAGTACTTC,CASSQAIGESYEQYF
TRBJ2-3,TRBV5-4,TRBD1,.,TGTGCCAGCAGCTTGGAGTATAGGGGGCTCACCACAGATACGCAGTATTTT,CASSLEYRGLTTDTQYF
TRBJ1-2,TRBV5-1,TRBD1,.,TGCGCCAGCAGGAGACAGGGAGTCTATGGCTACACCTTC,CASRRQGVYGYTF
TRBJ1-6,TRBV7-2,.,medium-sized,TGTGCCAGCAGCACCACAAATTCACCCCTCCACTTT,CASSTTNSPLHF
TRBJ1-3,TRBV2,.,.,TGTGCCAGCAGTGAAGCTCTGGGCCCGTGGGCAAACACCATATATTTT,CASSEALGPWANTIYF
TRBJ2-1,TRBV5-1,.,.,TGCGCCAGCAGCTCCAATCCCCCCGAGAATGCGGGTGAGCAGTTCTTC,CASSSNPPENAGEQFF
TRBJ2-5,TRBV6-5,TRBD1,once,TGTGCCAGCAGTTATTTGGCAGGGGGAGAGACCCAGTACTTC,CASSYLAGGETQYF
TRBJ1-2,TRBV19,.,few,TGTGCCAGTAGTTTCCTGACAGAGAATGGTGGCTACACCTTC,CASSFLTENGGYTF
TRBJ2-7,TRBV28,TRBD1,.,TGTGCCAGCAGGGGGGACAGGGGGCGAGACGAGCAGTACTTC,CASRGDRGRDEQYF
TRBJ1-1,TRBV28,.,few,TGTGCCAGCAGTCCTCTAGATCGGGGGAACACTGAAGCTTTCTTT,CASSPLDRGNTEAFF
TRBJ2-7,TRBV5-4,.,.,TGTGCCAGCAGCCCAACTGGTTACGAGCAGTACTTC,CASSPTGYEQYF
TRBJ2-2,TRBV10-3,.,.,TGTGCCATCACGGGGGAGAACACCGGGGAGCTGTTTTTT,CAITGENTGELFF
TRBJ1-1,TRBV10-3,.,.,TGTGCCATCAGTGGGGCGGGGGGCGCGAATCTGGGAGCTTTCTTT,CAISGAGGANLGAFF
TRBJ1-1,TRBV5-6,.,few,TGTGCCAGCATCCCACTAGGAGGGGCGCGAACTGAAGCTTTCTTT,CASIPLGGARTEAFF